This T cell receptor beta chain was retrieved from a study of T cell clones after liver transplantation. This clone was observed a single time. Sequenced by immunoSEQ multiplex PCR; TCRdb stores in-frame clones only, minus some. The sample shows roughly 80,000 clones, 65% to 85% of them seen only once. CDR3 size: 15 residues. V was clipped by 2 bases and J by 2 bases, with 8 bases between them. Germline V gene data show CDR1 as SGHRS and CDR2 as YFSETQ. The source was CD4+ T cells from blood, collected around 45 months after liver transplant. The chain links TRBV5-1 to TRBJ2-6; TRBD2 is a possible D gene (5 bases). The TCR sequence derives from a human patient who received a liver transplant. Some T cells may be the graft donor's. The CDR3 sequence: CASSFEGAGANVLTF. The CDR3 coding sequence is TGCGCCAGCAGCTTTGAGGGCGCTGGGGCCAACGTCCTGACTTTC.